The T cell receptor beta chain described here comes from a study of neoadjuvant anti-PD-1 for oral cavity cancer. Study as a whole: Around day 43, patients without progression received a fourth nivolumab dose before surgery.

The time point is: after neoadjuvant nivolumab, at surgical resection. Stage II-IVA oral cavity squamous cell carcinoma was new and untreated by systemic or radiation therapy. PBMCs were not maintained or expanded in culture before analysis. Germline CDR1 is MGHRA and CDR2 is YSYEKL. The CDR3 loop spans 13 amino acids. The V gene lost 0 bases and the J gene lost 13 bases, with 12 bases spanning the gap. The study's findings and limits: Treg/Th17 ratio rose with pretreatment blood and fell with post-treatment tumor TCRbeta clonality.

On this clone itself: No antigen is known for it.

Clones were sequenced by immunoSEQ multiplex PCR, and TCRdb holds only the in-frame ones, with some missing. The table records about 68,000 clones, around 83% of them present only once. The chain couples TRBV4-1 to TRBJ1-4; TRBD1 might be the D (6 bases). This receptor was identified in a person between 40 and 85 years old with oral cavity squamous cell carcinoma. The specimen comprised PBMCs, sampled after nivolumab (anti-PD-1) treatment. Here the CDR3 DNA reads TGCGCCAGCAGCCAAGACTGGGCAGGGGCACTGTTTTTT. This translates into CASSQDWAGALFF.